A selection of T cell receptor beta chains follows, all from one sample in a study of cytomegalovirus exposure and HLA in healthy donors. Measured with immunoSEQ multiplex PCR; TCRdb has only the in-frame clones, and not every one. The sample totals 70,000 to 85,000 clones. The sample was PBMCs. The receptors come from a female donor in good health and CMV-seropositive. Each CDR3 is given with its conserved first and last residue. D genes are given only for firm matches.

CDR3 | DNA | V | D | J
CASSRDSRATNEKLFF | TGTGCCAGTAGTCGGGACAGCCGTGCAACTAATGAAAAACTGTTTTTT | TRBV19 | TRBD1 | TRBJ1-4
CASSLDQNLYEQYF | TGCGCCAGCAGCTTGGACCAGAACCTCTACGAGCAGTACTTC | TRBV5-1 | - | TRBJ2-7
CASSVDGGLSSYNSPLHF | TGTGCCAGCAGCGTAGACGGTGGACTGAGCTCCTATAATTCGCCCCTCCACTTT | TRBV9 | - | TRBJ1-6
CASRDTGQGTKYGYTF | TGTGCCAGCAGGGATACGGGACAGGGGACAAAATATGGCTACACCTTC | TRBV27 | TRBD1 | TRBJ1-2
CASSPRTGNSPLHF | TGTGCCAGCAGCCCCCGGACAGGGAATTCACCCCTCCACTTT | TRBV7-2 | TRBD1 | TRBJ1-6
CASSSDSSNQPQHF | TGTGCCAGCAGCTCCGACAGCAGCAATCAGCCCCAGCATTTT | TRBV7-9 | - | TRBJ1-5
CASSAVAGGTYEQYF | TGTGCCAGCAGCGCGGTAGCGGGAGGTACCTACGAGCAGTACTTC | TRBV6-1 | TRBD2 | TRBJ2-7
CASSEEGTNYGYTF | TGTGCCAGCAGTGAGGAGGGTACTAACTATGGCTACACCTTC | TRBV2 | - | TRBJ1-2
CASSVRAHEKLFF | TGCGCCAGCAGCGTTCGAGCTCATGAAAAACTGTTTTTT | TRBV5-1 | - | TRBJ1-4
CASSPTQTNTEAFF | TGTGCCAGCTCACCAACACAGACGAACACTGAAGCTTTCTTT | TRBV18 | - | TRBJ1-1
CASSLHRSQPQHF | TGCGCCAGCAGCCTCCACAGAAGTCAGCCCCAGCATTTT | TRBV4-3 | - | TRBJ1-5
CSIIKGDTEAFF | TGCAGCATAATCAAGGGGGACACTGAAGCTTTCTTT | TRBV29-1 | - | TRBJ1-1